This TCR beta chain is drawn from a study of blood T cell repertoires in COVID-19. Clones were sequenced by immunoSEQ multiplex PCR, and TCRdb holds only the in-frame ones, with some missing. The sample has 140,000 to 150,000 clones; about nine tenths are singletons. Participant ages covered roughly 18 to 89 years across around 22 US areas. This clone was counted a few times. Deletions cut 4 bases from V and 4 bases from J, with 16 bases between. The CDR3 consists of 15 residues. Germline assignment: CDR1 SNHLY and CDR2 FYNNEI. The rearrangement links TRBV2 to TRBJ1-1, with a tentative D call TRBD1 (6 bases). The material sequenced was PBMCs or T cells enriched from blood (not recorded which). The clonotype comes from a man in his fifties or sixties who had recovered from COVID-19. CDR3 sequence (DNA): TGTGCCAGCAGTGTGGGGGCGCGGATGGGCACTGAAGCTTTCTTT. This codes for CASSVGARMGTEAFF.